This is a list of T cell receptor beta chains from one sample in a study of blood T cell repertoires in COVID-19. Profiled with immunoSEQ multiplex PCR; TCRdb holds only in-frame clones, not every one. The sample includes some 150,000 clones, about 77% of them seen just once. Material for sequencing was peripheral blood. The receptor set was obtained from a woman of 80 years or more with acute or convalescent COVID-19. Both conserved end residues are part of each CDR3. D genes are given only for firm matches. Only some rows state a clone size, as once, few, many or a class for expanded clones.

D gene,clone size,V gene,J gene,CDR3 protein,CDR3 DNA
TRBD1,.,TRBV27,TRBJ1-2,CASSPLDREYGYTF,TGTGCCAGCAGTCCATTAGACAGGGAATATGGCTACACCTTC
TRBD2,.,TRBV10-1,TRBJ2-7,CASSEMTSGNYEQYF,TGCGCCAGCAGTGAGATGACTAGCGGCAACTACGAGCAGTACTTC
TRBD2,.,TRBV2,TRBJ2-1,CASSAREVKQFF,TGTGCCAGCAGTGCGCGGGAGGTGAAGCAGTTCTTC
TRBD2,once,TRBV18,TRBJ2-2,CASSPGGSGELFF,TGTGCCAGCTCACCAGGCGGGAGCGGGGAGCTGTTTTTT
.,.,TRBV6-1,TRBJ2-1,CASSELGLSYNEQFF,TGTGCCAGCAGTGAATTGGGGCTTTCCTACAATGAGCAGTTCTTC
.,.,TRBV28,TRBJ2-7,CASYDTRFRYEQYF,TGTGCCAGCTATGATACCCGATTCAGGTACGAGCAGTACTTC
TRBD2,.,TRBV3-1/TRBV3-2,TRBJ2-1,CASSQVAGDGNEQFF,TGTGCCAGCAGCCAAGTAGCGGGGGACGGTAATGAGCAGTTCTTC
TRBD1,.,TRBV27,TRBJ1-6,CASSPRQGGAPLHF,TGTGCCAGCAGCCCAAGACAGGGGGGTGCCCCCCTCCACTTT
TRBD1,.,TRBV27,TRBJ1-6,CASSSPGQVNSPLHF,TGTGCCAGCAGTTCTCCGGGACAGGTTAATTCACCCCTCCACTTT
.,.,TRBV9,TRBJ1-1,CASSSARVATEAFF,TGTGCCAGCAGCTCTGCCAGGGTAGCCACTGAAGCTTTCTTT
TRBD1,few,TRBV7-9,TRBJ1-5,CASSSDREQPQHF,TGTGCCAGCAGCTCGGACAGGGAACAGCCCCAGCATTTT
.,.,TRBV21-1,TRBJ1-1,CARISLGVSRGKAFF,TGTGCCAGGATCTCCCTAGGGGTTAGTAGGGGGAAAGCTTTCTTT
.,.,TRBV10-1,TRBJ2-3,CASSESGVFGDTQYF,TGCGCCAGCAGTGAGTCAGGGGTTTTTGGAGATACGCAGTATTTT
.,.,TRBV3-1/TRBV3-2,TRBJ1-2,CASYSGVPYGYTF,TGTGCCAGCTACTCGGGGGTTCCGTATGGCTACACCTTC
.,.,TRBV10-2,TRBJ2-7,CASSPSLGRSYEQYF,TGCGCCAGCAGTCCCAGTTTGGGGAGGTCCTACGAGCAGTACTTC
.,.,TRBV30,TRBJ1-3,CAWSPGQNSGNTIYF,TGTGCCTGGAGCCCGGGTCAGAACTCTGGAAACACCATATATTTT
.,.,TRBV28,TRBJ1-4,CASSRGRTTNEKLFF,TGTGCCAGCAGTAGAGGGAGGACTACTAATGAAAAACTGTTTTTT
TRBD1,few,TRBV5-4,TRBJ1-6,CASSLWTGNSPLHF,TGTGCCAGCAGCTTGTGGACAGGGAATTCACCCCTCCACTTT
.,few,TRBV6-5,TRBJ1-3,CASSYSTGTGNTIYF,TGTGCCAGCAGTTACTCTACCGGGACTGGAAACACCATATATTTT
TRBD2,.,TRBV19,TRBJ2-2,CASSTSGRANGELFF,TGTGCCAGTAGCACTAGCGGGAGGGCAAACGGGGAGCTGTTTTTT
TRBD1,few,TRBV2,TRBJ1-4,CASSSGTGGRGEKLFF,TGTGCCAGCAGTTCCGGGACAGGGGGCCGGGGTGAAAAACTGTTTTTT
.,.,TRBV27,TRBJ1-1,CASRRGWMNTEAFF,TGTGCCAGCAGAAGAGGTTGGATGAACACTGAAGCTTTCTTT
.,few,TRBV3-1/TRBV3-2,TRBJ1-2,CASSQVGQGYGYTF,TGTGCCAGCAGCCAAGTTGGCCAGGGCTATGGCTACACCTTC
TRBD1,.,TRBV24-1,TRBJ2-1,CATSDFRQGGRNEQFF,TGTGCCACCAGTGATTTTCGACAGGGGGGGCGAAATGAGCAGTTCTTC
TRBD1,.,TRBV5-1,TRBJ1-2,CASSPGQGSGYTF,TGCGCCAGCAGCCCCGGACAGGGGTCCGGCTACACCTTC
TRBD1,.,TRBV30,TRBJ1-3,CAWQLTGFGNTIYF,TGTGCCTGGCAGTTGACAGGGTTTGGAAACACCATATATTTT